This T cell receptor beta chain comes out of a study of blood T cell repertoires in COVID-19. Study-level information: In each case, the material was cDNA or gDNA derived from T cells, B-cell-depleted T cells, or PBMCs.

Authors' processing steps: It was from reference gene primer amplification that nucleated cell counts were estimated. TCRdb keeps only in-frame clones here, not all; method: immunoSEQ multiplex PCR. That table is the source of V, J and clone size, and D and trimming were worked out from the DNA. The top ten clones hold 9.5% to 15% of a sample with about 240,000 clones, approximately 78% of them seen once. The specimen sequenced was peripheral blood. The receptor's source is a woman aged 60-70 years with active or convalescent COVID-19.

CDR3 region: CACPQTSGRGDTQYF. The CDR3 DNA follows: TGTGCCTGCCCCCAAACTAGCGGGCGAGGAGATACGCAGTATTTT. The gene calls are TRBV30 and TRBJ2-3; 9 nucleotides match TRBD2. Germline values: CDR1 GTSNPN, CDR2 SVGIG (reference sequence). There are 15 residues in the CDR3. After removal of 6 bases from V and 5 bases from J, the junction contained 12 bases not matched to a gene.